The 2 T cell receptor beta chains below come from one sample, sequenced in a study of cytomegalovirus exposure and HLA in healthy donors. PCR used 60 Vbeta primers and 13 Jbeta primers. The repertoire was sequenced with immunoSEQ multiplex PCR; TCRdb's copy has only in-frame clones and lacks some. The sample has some 110,000 clones, approximately 74% seen once; the top ten hold 11%. Sequencing input: PBMCs. The receptors derive from a woman aged 50 to 60 in good health and CMV-seropositive.

The chain links TRBV19 to TRBJ1-5; perhaps TRBD1 as D (6 bases). Germline V CDR1 and CDR2: LNHDA, SQIVND (reference sequence). V was trimmed by 6 bases and J by 3 bases, leaving 15 bases between them. The CDR3 consists of 15 residues. The CDR3 DNA is TGTGCCAGTAGAGGGGGTTCTGGTAACAATCAGCCCCAGCATTTT. Amino acid sequence: CASRGGSGNNQPQHF.

The genes are TRBV21-1 and TRBJ1-1; the table's D gene call, TRBD1, was not cross checked with the DNA. TRBV21-1 is classified as a pseudogene. The CDR3 runs to 18 residues. The CDR3 loop is CASRRAGTEELCITEAFF. Written as DNA, the CDR3 is TGTGCCAGCCGCCGGGCCGGGACAGAAGAACTCTGTATCACTGAAGCTTTCTTT.